This is a list of T cell receptor beta chains from one sample in a study of T cell repertoires in cytomegalovirus infection. MiXCR, applied by TCRdb to the reads, yields one record per CDR3 protein. In the table there are 200,000 to 250,000 distinct CDR3 sequences, 22% of which are singletons. The sequencing sample was made of CD8+ T cells from PBMCs. These receptors were obtained from a human donor in good health (CMV status not recorded). Some clones in this sample may be carry-over from other donors' samples. Both conserved end residues are part of each CDR3. A D gene is named only where the DNA matches it firmly. Some rows mark clone size as missing; the rest say once, few, many or name a class of expanded clone.

j_call | d_call | clone_size | v_call | cdr3_nt | cdr3_aa
TRBJ2-7 | - | - | TRBV5-3 | TGTGCCAGCAGCTTGGGGACGAGGACAGCAAATTCCTACGAGCAGTACTTC | CASSLGTRTANSYEQYF
TRBJ2-1 | TRBD2 | once | TRBV12-3/TRBV12-4 | TGTGCCAGCAGCCGTGGACTAGCGGGGGTTACGAACAATGAGCAGTTCTTC | CASSRGLAGVTNNEQFF
TRBJ2-1 | TRBD1 | - | TRBV7-9 | TGTGCCAGCAGCTTATGGGACAGCTACAATGAGCAGTTCTTC | CASSLWDSYNEQFF
TRBJ2-1 | TRBD1 | many | TRBV7-9 | TGTGCCAGCAGCTCGGACAGGCTTGAGCAGTTCTTC | CASSSDRLEQFF
TRBJ2-6 | TRBD1 | few | TRBV19 | TGTGCCAGTAGTATCGGGACAGCTGGGGCCAACGTCCTGACTTTC | CASSIGTAGANVLTF
TRBJ1-1 | - | few | TRBV27 | TGTGCCAGCAGTTTATCTCGGACCCTGAACACTGAAGCTTTCTTT | CASSLSRTLNTEAFF
TRBJ1-2 | - | once | TRBV2 | TGTGCCAGCAGTGGGTCAGTTGATGGCTACACCTTC | CASSGSVDGYTF
TRBJ2-1 | TRBD2 | - | TRBV20-1 | TGCAGTGCTAGAGATCGGGGACTAGCGGGGGGGCCCTACAATGAGCAGTTCTTC | CSARDRGLAGGPYNEQFF
TRBJ2-5 | TRBD2 | many | TRBV28 | TGTGCCAGCAGTTTATTAGCGGGGGGCCGGGAGACCCAGTACTTC | CASSLLAGGRETQYF
TRBJ1-2 | TRBD1 | few | TRBV2 | TGTGCCAGCAGTGACCCGATGGACAGGGTGGCTAACTATGGCTACACCTTC | CASSDPMDRVANYGYTF
TRBJ1-4 | - | - | TRBV28 | TGTGTCAGCAGTTTATTCGGAACAGGTTTAAATGAAAAACTGTTTTTT | CVSSLFGTGLNEKLFF
TRBJ1-2 | TRBD1 | few | TRBV29-1 | TGCAGCGTTGTAGGACAGGGGACGTACTATGGCTACACCTTC | CSVVGQGTYYGYTF
TRBJ1-1 | - | - | TRBV15 | TGTGCCACCAGCAGAGAGGTCAGGTCGAACACTGAAGCTTTCTTT | CATSREVRSNTEAFF
TRBJ2-2 | - | many | TRBV7-6 | TGTGCCAGCAGCTTTAATAGAGGGGAGCTGTTTTTT | CASSFNRGELFF
TRBJ2-5 | - | - | TRBV7-2 | TGTGCCAGCAGCTTTGTCACGGTCCAAGAGACCCAGTACTTC | CASSFVTVQETQYF
TRBJ2-7 | TRBD1 | many | TRBV7-6 | TGTGCCAGCAGCCTTGGACAGGGGTTAATCCACGAGCAGTACTTC | CASSLGQGLIHEQYF
TRBJ1-5 | - | few | TRBV30 | TGTGCCTGGAGTGTACAGAGGGTCGGCAATCAGCCCCAGCATTTT | CAWSVQRVGNQPQHF
TRBJ2-1 | TRBD2 | - | TRBV7-6 | TGTGCCAGCAGCTTAGATAAGACTAGCGGGGGGCCGCATGAGCAGTTCTTC | CASSLDKTSGGPHEQFF
TRBJ1-1 | - | - | TRBV12-3/TRBV12-4 | TGTGCCAGCAGTTCACCCGTTTGGGGAGTTGAAGCTTTCTTT | CASSSPVWGVEAFF
TRBJ2-3 | TRBD2 | many | TRBV7-6 | TGTGCCAGCAGCTTAGAAGCCGGGGGGGACACAGATACGCAGTATTTT | CASSLEAGGDTDTQYF
TRBJ2-7 | TRBD1 | many | TRBV7-8 | TGTGCCAGCAGCTTAGCCAGAGGGGGACAGGGGAATGACGAGCAGTACTTC | CASSLARGGQGNDEQYF
TRBJ1-3 | - | - | TRBV28 | TGTGCCAGCAGTTTTGACCCGAGTGGAAACACCATATATTTT | CASSFDPSGNTIYF
TRBJ2-1 | TRBD2 | - | TRBV7-2 | TGTGCCAGCAGCCCGGGACTAGCGGGCTATGGGCAGTTCTTC | CASSPGLAGYGQFF
TRBJ2-7 | - | - | TRBV2 | TGTGCCAGCAGCGAGGGTAACAGGGTTTACGAGCAGTACTTC | CASSEGNRVYEQYF
TRBJ2-7 | - | - | TRBV7-4 | TGTGCCAGCAGCTTAGTCGGGGGTAACTACGAGCAGTACTTC | CASSLVGGNYEQYF
TRBJ2-5 | TRBD1 | - | TRBV5-6 | TGTGCCAGCAGCTGGGACAGGGGGCGCAAGACCCAGTACTTC | CASSWDRGRKTQYF
TRBJ2-7 | - | - | TRBV30 | TGTGCCTGGAGTGTAATGACAGGAGGCGAGCAGTACTTC | CAWSVMTGGEQYF
TRBJ1-2 | - | many | TRBV7-2 | TGTGCCAGCAGCTTACCAGGGGACGGCTACACCTTC | CASSLPGDGYTF
TRBJ2-3 | - | few | TRBV4-1 | TGCGCCAGCAGCCAAGAAGTAATCAGCACAGATACGCAGTATTTT | CASSQEVISTDTQYF
TRBJ1-4 | - | few | TRBV6-5 | TGTGCCAGCAGTTACTCGATTGCAGATGCAACTAATGAAAAACTGTTTTTT | CASSYSIADATNEKLFF
TRBJ1-6 | - | few | TRBV6-5 | TGTGCCAGCAGTCCCGGGACATCAAATTCACCCCTCCACTTT | CASSPGTSNSPLHF
TRBJ2-1 | TRBD1 | few | TRBV12-3/TRBV12-4 | TGTGCCGGGGGAACAGGGGGGAGTCTCAATGAGCAGTTCTTC | CAGGTGGSLNEQFF
TRBJ1-2 | - | - | TRBV4-2 | TGTGCCAGCAGCCAAGATGGGCTCTATGGCTACACCTTC | CASSQDGLYGYTF
TRBJ1-2 | TRBD1 | - | TRBV10-3 | TGTGCCACCGAGACAGGGGGCGGATTAGGCTATGGCTACACCTTC | CATETGGGLGYGYTF
TRBJ1-1 | - | - | TRBV28 | TGTGCCAGCCTAATACAGGGGAACACTGAAGCTTTCTTT | CASLIQGNTEAFF
TRBJ2-3 | - | few | TRBV28 | TGTGCCAGCAGTCGAACCCATGCCGATACAGATACGCAGTATTTT | CASSRTHADTDTQYF
TRBJ1-6 | - | - | TRBV19 | TGTGCCAGTAGTATTCAATGGGGGGCTTTTTCACCCCTCCACTTT | CASSIQWGAFSPLHF
TRBJ2-5 | TRBD1 | many | TRBV12-3/TRBV12-4 | TGTGCCAGCAGTATCGGGACAGGGGAGGAGACCCAGTACTTC | CASSIGTGEETQYF
TRBJ2-5 | TRBD2 | - | TRBV7-9 | TGTGCCAGCAGCTCCCCGCGGGCGGGGGGTCCAGAGACCCAGTACTTC | CASSSPRAGGPETQYF
TRBJ2-2 | TRBD1 | few | TRBV3-1 | TGTGCCAGCAGCCAGGGACAGGGGCTAAACACCGGGGAGCTGTTTTTT | CASSQGQGLNTGELFF
TRBJ2-7 | TRBD2 | few | TRBV28 | TGTGCCAGCAGTTTATTAATTAGCGGGACCGGCTACGAGCAGTACTTC | CASSLLISGTGYEQYF
TRBJ2-3 | TRBD2 | - | TRBV2 | TGTGCCAGCAAAAAGACTAGCGGAAGCACAGATACGCAGTATTTT | CASKKTSGSTDTQYF
TRBJ1-1 | - | - | TRBV6-2/TRBV6-3 | TGTGCCAGCAACCAGGGGCTCCCTGAAGCTTTCTTT | CASNQGLPEAFF
TRBJ2-1 | - | many | TRBV6-8 | TGTGCCAGCCGCCCGAGCTCCTACAATGAGCAGTTCTTC | CASRPSSYNEQFF
TRBJ2-5 | - | - | TRBV29-1 | TGCAGCGTTGATTCCTGGGGCAGCCAAGAGACCCAGTACTTC | CSVDSWGSQETQYF
TRBJ2-7 | - | few | TRBV28 | TGTGCCAGCAGTTCCCCCGGTCCGGAGTGGAACGAGCAGTACTTC | CASSSPGPEWNEQYF
TRBJ1-3 | TRBD1 | few | TRBV12-3/TRBV12-4 | TGTGCCAGCAGTAAGCCCGGGACAGGGGGTCTCGGAAACACCATATATTTT | CASSKPGTGGLGNTIYF
TRBJ2-7 | - | many | TRBV10-3 | TGTGCCATCAGCGGAACAGGATCCTACGAGCAGTACTTC | CAISGTGSYEQYF
TRBJ2-1 | - | few | TRBV5-6 | TGTGCCAGCAGGAAATCCACAGGGTTGGATGAGCAGTTCTTC | CASRKSTGLDEQFF
TRBJ2-3 | - | few | TRBV12-3/TRBV12-4 | TGTGCCAGCAGTTTCCAACGGGGGTCCACAGATACGCAGTATTTT | CASSFQRGSTDTQYF
TRBJ1-4 | - | - | TRBV5-6 | TGTGCCAGCAGCCTTACAAGCTTTAATGAAAAACTGTTTTTT | CASSLTSFNEKLFF
TRBJ2-7 | - | many | TRBV2 | TGTGCCAGCACCCTCATAGGGGGGCATTCCTACGAGCAGTACTTC | CASTLIGGHSYEQYF
TRBJ1-2 | TRBD1 | many | TRBV6-1 | TGTGCCAGCAGGGGTTTCGGGACAGGGGTAGGGGACTATGGCTACACCTTC | CASRGFGTGVGDYGYTF
TRBJ2-1 | - | - | TRBV19 | TGTGCCAGTAATGGGGGGTATGAGCAGTTCTTC | CASNGGYEQFF
TRBJ1-2 | - | few | TRBV7-6 | TGTGCCAGCAGCTTAGGGCGGGACGGTACCTATGGCTACACCTTC | CASSLGRDGTYGYTF
TRBJ1-2 | - | - | TRBV4-1 | TGCGCCAGCAGCCAAGACAGGAATCACTATGGCTACACCTTC | CASSQDRNHYGYTF
TRBJ1-5 | - | - | TRBV4-1 | TGCGCCAGCAGCTACACGGAATACCAGCCCCAGCATTTT | CASSYTEYQPQHF
TRBJ2-3 | TRBD2 | few | TRBV28 | TGTGCCAGCAGTTTTCTTGCGGGGGGCTCGCCAAGCACAGATACGCAGTATTTT | CASSFLAGGSPSTDTQYF
TRBJ1-4 | - | few | TRBV6-1 | TGTGCCAGCAGGAACAGGGCTAGAACGAATAATGAAAAACTGTTTTTT | CASRNRARTNNEKLFF
TRBJ2-2 | - | - | TRBV12-3/TRBV12-4 | TGTGCCAGCAGTCCCTTCCTAACTAGGTACACCGGGGAGCTGTTTTTT | CASSPFLTRYTGELFF